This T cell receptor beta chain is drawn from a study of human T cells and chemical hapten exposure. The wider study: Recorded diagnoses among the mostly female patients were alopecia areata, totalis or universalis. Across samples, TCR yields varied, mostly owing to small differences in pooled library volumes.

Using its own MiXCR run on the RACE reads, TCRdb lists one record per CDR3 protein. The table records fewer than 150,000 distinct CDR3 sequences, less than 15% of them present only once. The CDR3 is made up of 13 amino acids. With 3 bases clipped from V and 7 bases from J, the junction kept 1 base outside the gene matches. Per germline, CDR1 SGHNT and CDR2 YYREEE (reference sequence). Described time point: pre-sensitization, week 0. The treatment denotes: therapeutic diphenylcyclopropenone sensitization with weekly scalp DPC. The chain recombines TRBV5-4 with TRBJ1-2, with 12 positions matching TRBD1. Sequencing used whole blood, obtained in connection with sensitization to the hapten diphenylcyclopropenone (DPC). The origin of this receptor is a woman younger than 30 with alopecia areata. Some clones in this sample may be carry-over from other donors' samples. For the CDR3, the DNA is TGTGCCAGCAGCTGGGACAGGGGGCTTGGCTACACCTTC. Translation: CASSWDRGLGYTF.